These 23 T cell receptor beta chains were sequenced from one sample in a study of T cells in Graves' hyperthyroidism and ophthalmopathy. What was amplified from RNA transcripts were TCR beta CDR3 regions. An initial round of RT-PCR targeting the TCR CDR3 relied on the HTBI primer set. MiXCR was run by TCRdb on the multiplex PCR reads, yielding one entry per CDR3 protein. The sample lists about 500,000 distinct CDR3 sequences, 16% occurring once. Sequencing used blood. The source of these receptors is a woman between 18 and 29 years old with Graves' hyperthyroidism.

The chain employs TRBV19 and TRBJ2-7, with D perhaps matching TRBD1 or TRBD2 (6 bases each). The CDR3 loop spans 17 amino acids. The germline V gene encodes CDR1 LNHDA and CDR2 SQIVND (reference sequence). Trimming pared 5 bases from V and 2 bases from J, leaving 22 bases between. The CDR3 bases are TGTGCCAGTAGTTTGTTAGCATCGGGGGCAATAACCTACGAGCAGTACTTC. It encodes CASSLLASGAITYEQYF.

The sample holds a few counts of this clonotype. The chain carries TRBV12-3 or TRBV12-4 and TRBJ1-6; TRBD1 is a possible D gene (5 bases). The CDR3 is 14 residues long. The V end was cut by 10 bases, the J end by 7 bases, with 17 bases between. The DNA of the CDR3 is TGTGCCACCCTAGACCGGGACGCAAATTCACCCCTCCACTTT. Its protein product is CATLDRDANSPLHF.

This clonotype was observed at least ten times. This rearrangement joins TRBV29-1 to TRBJ2-5; TRBD2 matches 8 bases. Losses at the gene ends were 4 bases for V and 3 bases for J; bases not matched to a gene: 7. There are 14 residues in the CDR3. Germline V gene sequence: CDR1 SQVTM, CDR2 ANQGSEA. The CDR3 coding sequence is TGCAGCGTTGTTACGGGAGGGCCAGAAGAGACCCAGTACTTC. Translated, it gives CSVVTGGPEETQYF.

This clonotype was seen at least ten times. The rearrangement links TRBV4-1 to TRBJ2-7; D gene unclear. V was pared by 1 base and J by 4 bases, with 5 bases between. The CDR3 contains 12 residues. The germline CDR1 and CDR2 sequences are MGHRA and YSYEKL. For the CDR3, the DNA is TGCGCCAGCAGCCAAGTTGGATACGAGCAGTACTTC. Residues: CASSQVGYEQYF.

This clonotype showed up just a few times. This chain uses TRBV27 with TRBJ2-1; D uncertain. V gave up 2 bases and J gave up 6 bases, with 11 bases separating them. Germline V gene lookup returns CDR1 MNHEY and CDR2 SMNVEV (reference sequence). The CDR3 extends over 14 amino acids. Written as DNA, the CDR3 is TGTGCCAGCAGTTTAGGGGTTCAGGTCAATGAGCAGTTCTTC. It is translated as CASSLGVQVNEQFF.

This clonotype appeared many times. The chain couples TRBV6-1 to TRBJ2-7; the match to TRBD2 covers 7 bases. The CDR3 extends over 15 amino acids. The trim removed 5 bases at V and 3 bases at J, leaving 10 bases unmatched. Germline lookup yields CDR1 MNHNS and CDR2 SASEGT. The CDR3 here is CASSLQGGSYYEQYF. The CDR3 DNA sequence: TGTGCCAGCAGTCTCCAGGGCGGGAGTTACTACGAGCAGTACTTC.

Only a few counts were recorded for this clonotype. CDR3 sequence: CASRPIAGARRNEQFF. DNA for the CDR3: TGTGCCAGCAGACCAATAGCGGGGGCCCGTAGGAATGAGCAGTTCTTC. The chain recombines TRBV3-1 with TRBJ2-1; 9 bases are shared with TRBD2. CDR1 LGHDT and CDR2 YNNKEL come from the germline V gene (reference sequence). J was trimmed by 7 bases and V by 6 bases; bases with no gene match: 13. The CDR3 consists of 16 residues.

In this sample, this clonotype turned up a few times. The chain has TRBV30 and TRBJ2-1, with TRBD2 identical over 8 bases. V dropped 2 bases and J dropped 14; count of bases not matched to a gene: 5. This CDR3 contains 11 residues. Germline loops: CDR1 GTSNPN, CDR2 SVGIG (reference sequence). CDR3 protein: CAWSPGTRKFF. Written as DNA, the CDR3 is TGTGCCTGGAGTCCCGGGACTAGGAAGTTCTTC.

This clonotype was picked up many times. The V and J genes are TRBV2 and TRBJ2-5; unclear D gene. This CDR3 is 13 amino acids long. Germline CDR1 SNHLY, CDR2 FYNNEI. V gave up 4 bases and J gave up 2 bases, with 8 bases separating them. As DNA, the CDR3 is TGTGCCAGCAGTGGCCCAGGTCAAGAGACCCAGTACTTC. Its translation is CASSGPGQETQYF.

This clonotype turned up a few times. This rearrangement joins TRBV20-1 to TRBJ2-3, with a weak D call TRBD1 (6 bases). The CDR3 sequence is 14 residues long. V was pared by 2 bases and J by 3 bases, with 12 bases between. The V gene's germline CDR1 is DFQATT and CDR2 SNEGSKA (reference sequence). The CDR3 is CSARIGGRTDTQYF. CDR3 coding DNA: TGCAGTGCTAGAATTGGGGGCCGGACAGATACGCAGTATTTT.

This clonotype appeared many times. J is TRBJ2-5 and V is TRBV7-9; D unresolved. CDR1 and CDR2 (germline): SEHNR, FQNEAQ (reference sequence). The germline V and J ends were trimmed by 2 bases and 2 bases, with 6 bases remaining between them. This CDR3 region has 13 residues. DNA of the CDR3: TGTGCCAGCAGCTTAACAGCTCAAGAGACCCAGTACTTC. As protein: CASSLTAQETQYF.

This clonotype appeared a few times. The chain links TRBV28 to TRBJ2-2, with TRBD1 matching over 7 bases. After removal of 3 bases from V and 6 bases from J, the junction contained 7 bases not matched to a gene. The CDR3 is 15 amino acids. Germline assignment: CDR1 MDHEN and CDR2 SYDVKM. CDR3 amino acids: CASSFTTGPAGELFF. CDR3 in DNA: TGTGCCAGCAGTTTTACGACAGGGCCAGCCGGGGAGCTGTTTTTT.

Details on this clonotype: A read error may be the cause here, since a much bigger clone is one base away. The V call is TRBV28, the J call TRBJ2-7, with D perhaps given as TRBD1 or TRBD2 (5 bases each). Germline V gives CDR1 MDHEN, CDR2 SYDVKM. The CDR3 is made up of 14 amino acids. V gave up 5 bases and J gave up 4 bases, with 15 bases separating them. The CDR3 here is CASSPPRELYEQYF. The CDR3 DNA reads as TGTGCCAGCAGTCCACCCAGGGAGCTATACGAGCAGTACTTC. The full variable domain, in which reference TRBV28 and TRBJ2-7 provide the parts outside the CDR3, is DVKVTQSSRYLVKRTGEKVFLECVQDMDHENMFWYRQDPGLGLRLIYFSYDVKMKEKGDIPEGYSVSREKKERFSLILESASTNQTSMYLCASSPPRELYEQYFGPGTRLTVT.

The V gene is TRBV24-1, the J gene TRBJ2-3, with a weak D call TRBD1 (5 bases). V was pared by 3 bases and J by 0 bases, with 6 bases between. From germline, CDR1 is KGHDR and CDR2 SFDVKD. CDR3 length equals 14 residues. The CDR3 protein is CATSDPGSTDTQYF. The CDR3 nucleotides read TGTGCCACCAGTGATCCAGGGAGCACAGATACGCAGTATTTT.

The CDR3 DNA reads as TGTGCCAGCAGCTGGGGGGCCTATCAGCCCCAGCATTTT. This gives the protein CASSWGAYQPQHF. V and J are TRBV7-2 and TRBJ1-5; a weak D match, TRBD1 (6 bases). Germline V gene lookup returns CDR1 SGHTA and CDR2 FQGNSA. The CDR3 loop spans 13 amino acids. V shed 4 bases and J shed 5 bases, with 9 bases lying between them.

The CDR3 protein is CASSILDDIVDTQYF. The DNA for the CDR3 is TGTGCCAGCAGTATTCTGGATGATATCGTGGATACGCAGTATTTT. The chain recombines TRBV28 with TRBJ2-3; D ambiguous. Trimming removed 5 bases at V and 6 bases at J, with 18 bases between. Germline V lookup: CDR1 MDHEN, CDR2 SYDVKM. This CDR3 contains 15 residues.

The chain combines TRBV11-3 with TRBJ2-6; D possibly uses TRBD1 or TRBD2 (6 bases each). The V end lost 3 bases, the J end lost 2 bases, and 14 bases lay between the germline ends. From germline, CDR1 is SGHNT and CDR2 YENEEA. This CDR3 region has 17 residues. Here the CDR3 reads CASSLGSRGAGANVLTF. CDR3 coding DNA: TGTGCCAGCAGCTTGGGCTCTAGGGGGGCTGGGGCCAACGTCCTGACTTTC.

This clonotype was recorded a few times. The chain carries TRBV20-1 and TRBJ1-2; unclear D gene. CDR3 length equals 12 residues. Germline V gives CDR1 DFQATT, CDR2 SNEGSKA (reference sequence). The V gene lost 6 bases and the J gene lost 8 bases, with 16 bases spanning the gap. The CDR3 reads CSATQTSGGYTF. The CDR3 DNA sequence: TGCAGTGCCACACAAACCTCGGGAGGCTACACCTTC.

The rearrangement uses TRBV11-2 and TRBJ1-3, with no clear D. This CDR3 contains 14 residues. The V end was cut by 6 bases, the J end by 3 bases, with 12 bases between. Germline V gene lookup returns CDR1 SGHAT and CDR2 FQNNGV. The CDR3 sequence is CASRRLVSGNTIYF. Written as DNA, the CDR3 is TGTGCCAGCAGGCGCTTGGTTAGTGGAAACACCATATATTTT.

In its sample, this clonotype was seen many times. In DNA form, the CDR3 reads TGTGCCAGCAGTCTGACGGGAAGGGGCGAGCAGTTCTTC. As protein: CASSLTGRGEQFF. V gene TRBV28 combines with J gene TRBJ2-1, with D perhaps matching TRBD1 or TRBD2 (5 bases each). The germline V gene has CDR1 MDHEN and CDR2 SYDVKM. This CDR3 contains 13 residues. V shed 5 bases and J shed 10 bases, with 15 bases lying between them.

V is TRBV12-3 or TRBV12-4 and J is TRBJ1-2; D is unclear. The CDR3 loop spans 13 amino acids. Trimming removed 6 bases at V and 3 bases at J, with 11 bases between. CDR3 loop: CASSLGLDYGYTF. The CDR3 nucleotides are TGTGCCAGCAGCCTTGGATTAGACTATGGCTACACCTTC.

V gene TRBV27 combines with J gene TRBJ2-1; D unresolved. CDR1 MNHEY and CDR2 SMNVEV come from the germline V gene (reference sequence). Trimming removed 8 bases from V and 7 bases from J, with 21 bases in between. This CDR3 spans 15 amino acids. The CDR3 sequence: CASAFLPGQTNEQFF. The CDR3 coding sequence is TGTGCCAGCGCTTTCCTGCCAGGCCAAACTAATGAGCAGTTCTTC.

This clonotype occurred once. The J gene is TRBJ2-4, the V gene TRBV15, with D hard to call. Germline values: CDR1 LNHNV, CDR2 YYDKDF (reference sequence). The CDR3 covers 16 residues. V shed 0 bases and J shed 0 bases, with 9 bases lying between them. The chain's CDR3 is CATSRDSRLAKNIQYF. Written as DNA, the CDR3 is TGTGCCACCAGCAGAGATTCAAGGTTAGCCAAAAACATTCAGTACTTC. The entire variable domain, with the rest obtained from reference TRBV15 and TRBJ2-4, is as follows: DAMVIQNPRYQVTQFGKPVTLSCSQTLNHNVMYWYQQKSSQAPKLLFHYYDKDFNNEADTPDNFQSRRPNTSFCFLDIRSPGLGDTAMYLCATSRDSRLAKNIQYFGAGTRLSVL.